The 12 T cell receptor beta chains listed next were all sequenced from one sample in a study of blood T cell repertoires in COVID-19. Profiling relied on immunoSEQ multiplex PCR, and the TCRdb table lists in-frame clones only, not all of them. Counted here are 300,000 to 400,000 clones, around 88% occurring once; the ten biggest clones make up around 7.4%. The sequenced sample was peripheral blood. These receptor sequences come from an older woman with COVID-19, enrolled during active disease.

This clone was recorded once. Its ends do not fully match the called genes, so a read error is possible. CDR3 nucleotides: TGTGCCAGCAGTATACTCGGGACAGGGTCTGAGGCTTTCTTT. It is translated as CASSILGTGSEAFF. This chain links TRBV6-5 with TRBJ1-1, with 9 bases identical to TRBD1. Looked up from germline, CDR1 is MNHEY and CDR2 is SVGAGI. This CDR3 contains 14 residues.

This rearrangement joins TRBV2 to TRBJ1-4; weak D call: TRBD1 (6 bases). Germline-derived CDR1 and CDR2 are SNHLY and FYNNEI. V gave up 6 bases and J gave up 4 bases, with 9 bases separating them. The CDR3 sequence is 13 residues long. The DNA for the CDR3 is TGTGCCAGCAGAGGACAGAATAATGAAAAACTGTTTTTT. It encodes CASRGQNNEKLFF.

The gene calls are TRBV24-1 and TRBJ2-2; perhaps TRBD1 as D (6 bases). Trimming took off 3 bases at V and 8 bases at J, with 21 bases between the two ends. CDR3 size: 17 residues. CDR1 and CDR2 from the germline V gene are KGHDR and SFDVKD. The chain's CDR3 is CATSDPTHGQSRGELFF. CDR3 coding DNA: TGTGCCACCAGTGATCCCACTCATGGACAGAGCCGGGGGGAGCTGTTTTTT.

This chain joins TRBV1 and TRBJ2-1; TRBD1, the D gene given by the table, was not confirmed from the DNA. TRBV1 is annotated as a pseudogene. This CDR3 comprises 17 residues. CDR3 DNA: TGCACCAGCAGCCCCCAACCCCGACAGGGAACCTCTATGGAGCAGTTCTTC. It codes for CTSSPQPRQGTSMEQFF.

The chain is built from TRBV9 and TRBJ1-2; 8 positions agree with TRBD1. This CDR3 spans 14 amino acids. Germline V CDR1 and CDR2: SGDLS, YYNGEE. Trimming cost V 3 bases and J 2 bases; bases outside gene matches: 3. The CDR3 loop reads CASSARTGNYGYTF. For the CDR3, the DNA is TGTGCCAGCAGCGCCCGGACAGGGAACTATGGCTACACCTTC. The whole variable domain, remainder taken from reference TRBV9 and TRBJ1-2, is DSGVTQTPKHLITATGQRVTLRCSPRSGDLSVYWYQQSLDQGLQFLIQYYNGEERAKGNILERFSAQQFPDLHSELNLSSLELGDSALYFCASSARTGNYGYTFGSGTRLTVV.

The chain carries TRBV24-1 and TRBJ2-7; 10 nucleotides line up with TRBD2. Trimming removed 9 bases from V and 7 bases from J; junction bases left unmatched: 14. CDR3 length: 15 amino acids. From germline, CDR1 is KGHDR and CDR2 SFDVKD. CDR3 sequence (DNA): TGTGCCACCGCCCTCCAAGGACTAGCGGTTTGGGAGCAGTACTTC. Residues: CATALQGLAVWEQYF.

V usage is TRBV20-1 and J usage is TRBJ2-5, with 8 bases that match TRBD1. The trim removed 3 bases at V and 9 bases at J, leaving 9 bases unmatched. CDR1 is DFQATT and CDR2 is SNEGSKA in the germline V gene (reference sequence). The CDR3 runs to 13 residues. In DNA, the CDR3 is TGCAGTGCTAGTGCGACAGGGGAAGCATCCCAGTACTTC. Translated: CSASATGEASQYF.

This chain uses TRBV6-1 with TRBJ1-1, with TRBD1 matching over 9 bases. V shed 2 bases, J shed 1 base, and the junction held 8 bases outside the gene matches. This CDR3 has 17 amino acids. The germline V gene encodes CDR1 MNHNS and CDR2 SASEGT. The CDR3 coding sequence is TGTGCCAGCAGTGAATTGGGTTGGACAGGGGAGAACACTGAAGCTTTCTTT. It is translated as CASSELGWTGENTEAFF.

This clone was counted only a few times. The rearrangement links TRBV30 to TRBJ1-2; 9 nucleotides line up with TRBD1. The germline gives CDR1 GTSNPN, CDR2 SVGIG (reference sequence). Trimming removed 5 bases from V and 8 bases from J; junction bases left unmatched: 9. This CDR3 has 13 amino acids. The CDR3 sequence: CAWGTGRGRGYTF. As DNA, the CDR3 is TGTGCCTGGGGGACAGGGAGAGGAAGGGGCTACACCTTC.

The genes are TRBV6-5 and TRBJ2-1, with 7 bases identical to TRBD2. The CDR3 runs 16 residues. Germline assignment: CDR1 MNHEY and CDR2 SVGAGI. Trimming took 4 bases from V and 7 from J; bases not matched to a gene: 13. The CDR3 sequence: CASSSRRTRATNEQFF. CDR3 nucleotide sequence: TGTGCCAGCAGTTCTCGGCGGACTAGAGCAACAAATGAGCAGTTCTTC.

The genes are TRBV12-3 or TRBV12-4 and TRBJ1-6; 7 positions match TRBD1. CDR3 length equals 13 residues. Trimming took 5 bases from V and 11 from J; bases not matched to a gene: 6. Here the CDR3 DNA reads TGTGCCAGCAGTCCTACTCAGGGGGCACCCCTCCACTTT. This encodes CASSPTQGAPLHF.

V usage is TRBV19 and J usage is TRBJ2-7, with D hard to call. Germline V gene lookup returns CDR1 LNHDA and CDR2 SQIVND (reference sequence). V was clipped by 3 bases and J by 2 bases, with 11 bases between them. There are 14 residues in the CDR3. The DNA for the CDR3 is TGTGCCAGTAGTATTGGATACGGAGCCTACGAGCAGTACTTC. It yields the protein CASSIGYGAYEQYF. The whole variable domain, remainder taken from reference TRBV19 and TRBJ2-7, is DGGITQSPKYLFRKEGQNVTLSCEQNLNHDAMYWYRQDPGQGLRLIYYSQIVNDFQKGDIAEGYSVSREKKESFPLTVTSAQKNPTAFYLCASSIGYGAYEQYFGPGTRLTVT.